These T cell receptor beta chains were read from a single sample in a study of identifying expanded T cells in peripheral blood. Assay used: immunoSEQ multiplex PCR; TCRdb lists only in-frame clones, some missing. The table has about 130,000 clones, 86% seen once. The sequenced sample consisted of blood. These receptors were taken from a person aged 18 to 70 in good health. Both conserved end residues are part of each CDR3. Each record gives: clone size, D gene, V gene, J gene, CDR3 protein, CDR3 DNA. D genes are given only for firm matches. A row's size may be missing; if present it is once, few, many or a size class.

.	.	TRBV2	TRBJ2-1	CASNLESNEQFF	TGTGCCAGCAACCTAGAGTCCAATGAGCAGTTCTTC
few	.	TRBV7-9	TRBJ1-6	CASSFGNSPLHF	TGTGCCAGCAGCTTCGGGAATTCACCCCTCCACTTT
.	TRBD2	TRBV6-6	TRBJ2-3	CASSAGRGGPTDTQYF	TGTGCCAGCAGTGCCGGGAGGGGCGGCCCCACAGATACGCAGTATTTT
once	.	TRBV6-4	TRBJ1-1	CASSVTVNTEAFF	TGTGCCAGCAGCGTGACAGTTAACACTGAAGCTTTCTTT
.	.	TRBV6-1	TRBJ1-5	CASNGDSNQPQHF	TGTGCCAGCAACGGGGACTCCAATCAGCCCCAGCATTTT
.	.	TRBV5-1	TRBJ2-2	CASSPDGRNTGELFF	TGCGCCAGCAGCCCGGACGGGAGGAACACCGGGGAGCTGTTTTTT
.	.	TRBV6-5	TRBJ1-1	CASSSEGGHRNTEAFF	TGTGCCAGCAGTTCCGAGGGCGGGCACCGGAACACTGAAGCTTTCTTT
once	TRBD1	TRBV28	TRBJ1-2	CASKQTGGNYGYTF	TGTGCCAGCAAGCAAACAGGGGGAAACTATGGCTACACCTTC
.	.	TRBV7-9	TRBJ1-2	CASSLGTGARNYGYTF	TGTGCCAGCAGCTTAGGTACGGGAGCACGAAACTATGGCTACACCTTC
.	.	TRBV5-1	TRBJ1-6	CASSSTRAGSPLHF	TGCGCCAGCAGCTCGACCAGGGCAGGATCACCCCTCCACTTT
.	.	TRBV19	TRBJ2-6	CASSIPVRSGANVLTF	TGTGCCAGTAGTATTCCCGTCCGCTCTGGGGCCAACGTCCTGACTTTC
.	.	TRBV7-9	TRBJ1-3	CASSFFLTEGYENTIYF	TGTGCCAGCAGCTTCTTCCTAACGGAGGGCTATGAAAACACCATATATTTT
.	.	TRBV4-3	TRBJ1-2	CASSQEKEGNYGYTF	TGCGCCAGCAGCCAAGAGAAGGAGGGTAACTATGGCTACACCTTC
.	.	TRBV28	TRBJ2-7	CASRGFVVYEQYF	TGTGCCAGCAGGGGGTTCGTTGTCTACGAGCAGTACTTC
.	TRBD1	TRBV7-2	TRBJ1-2	CASSAQGAQNYGYTF	TGTGCCAGCAGCGCCCAGGGGGCACAGAACTATGGCTACACCTTC
.	.	TRBV7-2	TRBJ1-5	CASSLEIPGQPQHF	TGTGCCAGCAGCTTAGAAATACCGGGTCAGCCCCAGCATTTT
.	.	TRBV9	TRBJ1-1	CASSVGPMNTEAFF	TGTGCCAGCAGCGTGGGGCCAATGAACACTGAAGCTTTCTTT
.	TRBD1	TRBV7-8	TRBJ1-1	CASSKGQGNTEAFF	TGTGCCAGCAGCAAGGGACAGGGGAACACTGAAGCTTTCTTT
.	.	TRBV2	TRBJ1-4	CASTHTPGGSEKLFF	TGTGCCAGCACCCATACACCCGGGGGCTCTGAAAAACTGTTTTTT
.	.	TRBV7-2	TRBJ1-1	CASSPPSGNTEAFF	TGTGCCAGCAGCCCGCCCAGCGGGAACACTGAAGCTTTCTTT
few	.	TRBV10-2	TRBJ2-7	CASSEQPTYEQYF	TGCGCCAGCAGTGAGCAGCCTACCTACGAGCAGTACTTC
.	.	TRBV2	TRBJ2-1	CASSESSKGVTLYNEQFF	TGTGCCAGCAGTGAATCGTCGAAAGGTGTGACTCTGTACAATGAGCAGTTCTTC
.	TRBD1	TRBV6-1	TRBJ1-1	CAADRGRTEAFF	TGTGCCGCCGACAGGGGGCGAACTGAAGCTTTCTTT
.	.	TRBV4-1	TRBJ2-5	CASSRGRMQETQYF	TGCGCCAGCAGCCGCGGACGGATGCAAGAGACCCAGTACTTC
.	.	TRBV19	TRBJ1-5	CASSRPGGAGNQPQHF	TGTGCCAGTAGTCGTCCGGGGGGGGCCGGCAATCAGCCCCAGCATTTT
.	.	TRBV19	TRBJ1-5	CASTPGQVYSNQPQHF	TGTGCCAGTACCCCGGGACAAGTTTATAGCAATCAGCCCCAGCATTTT
.	.	TRBV7-9	TRBJ2-7	CASSPDRTYEQYF	TGTGCCAGCAGCCCCGACAGAACCTACGAGCAGTACTTC
.	.	TRBV5-1	TRBJ1-5	CASPTYQPQHF	TGCGCCAGCCCAACCTATCAGCCCCAGCATTTT
once	.	TRBV6-5	TRBJ2-7	CASRTTPSSYEQYF	TGTGCCAGCAGGACGACGCCTAGCTCCTACGAGCAGTACTTC
.	TRBD1	TRBV11-2	TRBJ2-7	CASSLATGTYEQYF	TGTGCCAGCAGCCTGGCGACAGGGACCTACGAGCAGTACTTC
once	TRBD1	TRBV5-1	TRBJ2-2	CASSELLNRGTGELFF	TGCGCCAGCAGCGAGCTCCTGAACAGGGGCACCGGGGAGCTGTTTTTT
once	.	TRBV15	TRBJ1-5	CATSRPDSLGEPQHF	TGTGCCACCAGCCGTCCGGACAGCCTCGGGGAGCCCCAGCATTTT
.	.	TRBV11-2	TRBJ2-7	CASSLVAQQTYEQYF	TGTGCCAGCAGCTTAGTGGCGCAGCAAACCTACGAGCAGTACTTC
few	.	TRBV6-1	TRBJ2-7	CASIPGRDYEQYF	TGTGCCAGCATCCCCGGACGGGACTACGAGCAGTACTTC
.	.	TRBV20-1	TRBJ2-5	CSGVDIETQYF	TGCAGTGGGGTGGACATCGAGACCCAGTACTTC
few	.	TRBV5-1	TRBJ1-1	CASSLVAQRDTEAFF	TGCGCCAGCAGCTTGGTAGCCCAGAGGGACACTGAAGCTTTCTTT
.	TRBD1	TRBV10-3	TRBJ1-1	CAISGGQGYTEAFF	TGTGCCATCAGTGGTGGACAGGGGTACACTGAAGCTTTCTTT
.	.	TRBV10-3	TRBJ2-4	CAISEEGGPPAKNIQYF	TGTGCCATCAGTGAAGAGGGCGGCCCTCCGGCCAAAAACATTCAGTACTTC
.	.	TRBV5-1	TRBJ1-2	CASSLGPPEDYGYTF	TGCGCCAGCAGCTTGGGTCCCCCGGAGGACTATGGCTACACCTTC
.	.	TRBV5-1	TRBJ2-3	CASSSHFVPQNTDTQYF	TGCGCCAGCAGCTCCCACTTTGTCCCCCAAAACACAGATACGCAGTATTTT
.	.	TRBV28	TRBJ1-5	CASEWGAVSNQPQHF	TGTGCCAGCGAGTGGGGTGCCGTTAGCAATCAGCCCCAGCATTTT
.	TRBD1	TRBV5-1	TRBJ2-2	CASSFLDRGRSTGELFF	TGCGCCAGCAGCTTCCTGGACAGGGGGCGAAGTACCGGGGAGCTGTTTTTT
.	.	TRBV15	TRBJ2-5	CATSRESVETQYF	TGTGCCACCAGCAGAGAGTCAGTTGAGACCCAGTACTTC
.	TRBD2	TRBV27	TRBJ2-5	CASSPGTSGSPTGTQYF	TGTGCCAGCAGTCCCGGGACTAGCGGGAGCCCCACGGGGACCCAGTACTTC
.	.	TRBV19	TRBJ2-1	CASVATSGLNEQFF	TGTGCCAGTGTAGCGACCTCGGGATTGAATGAGCAGTTCTTC
.	TRBD1	TRBV7-2	TRBJ2-5	CASSPSMGRGNQETQYF	TGTGCCAGCAGCCCCTCCATGGGCAGGGGGAACCAAGAGACCCAGTACTTC
.	.	TRBV19	TRBJ1-3	CASSTGRSSGNTIYF	TGTGCCAGTAGTACTGGACGGAGCTCTGGAAACACCATATATTTT
.	TRBD1	TRBV6-6	TRBJ2-5	CASSNQQGGQETQYF	TGTGCCAGCAGTAATCAACAGGGGGGCCAAGAGACCCAGTACTTC
.	.	TRBV7-2	TRBJ2-7	CASSLGGKGYEQYF	TGTGCCAGCAGCTTAGGAGGGAAAGGCTACGAGCAGTACTTC
.	.	TRBV29-1	TRBJ1-2	CSVSPRGPYGYTF	TGCAGCGTTTCTCCGCGGGGGCCCTATGGCTACACCTTC
.	.	TRBV7-3	TRBJ2-3	CASSREGGTQYF	TGTGCCAGCAGCCGCGAGGGGGGTACGCAGTATTTT
.	TRBD1	TRBV5-1	TRBJ1-2	CASSLVFEGAGYGYTF	TGCGCCAGCAGCTTGGTTTTTGAGGGGGCCGGCTATGGCTACACCTTC
.	.	TRBV6-1	TRBJ2-7	CASSQDSLTPYEQYF	TGTGCCAGCAGCCAAGACTCCCTGACGCCCTACGAGCAGTACTTC
.	TRBD2	TRBV6-5	TRBJ2-7	CASSPRGGSYEQYF	TGTGCCAGCAGCCCGAGGGGAGGGTCCTACGAGCAGTACTTC
.	.	TRBV28	TRBJ1-1	CASTLGAYTEAFF	TGTGCCAGCACCTTGGGGGCGTACACTGAAGCTTTCTTT
.	.	TRBV18	TRBJ2-2	CASSPRETGTGELFF	TGTGCCAGCTCACCTCGGGAAACGGGGACCGGGGAGCTGTTTTTT
.	.	TRBV14	TRBJ2-4	CASSQQGRGEKNIQYF	TGTGCCAGCAGCCAACAGGGACGAGGAGAGAAAAACATTCAGTACTTC
.	.	TRBV27	TRBJ2-6	CASMSVGTGANVLTF	TGTGCCAGCATGTCGGTGGGGACCGGGGCCAACGTCCTGACTTTC
few	.	TRBV14	TRBJ1-1	CASSQFQGMLRNTEAFF	TGTGCCAGCAGCCAATTTCAGGGGATGCTAAGGAACACTGAAGCTTTCTTT
once	.	TRBV6-8	TRBJ1-4	CASSPRWGVDEKLFF	TGTGCCAGCAGCCCACGGTGGGGGGTCGATGAAAAACTGTTTTTT